The 14 T cell receptor beta chains below all came from one sample that was sequenced in a study of blood T cells in healthy people across ages. Through a sample-barcoded 5' primer and a J-beta primer mix, a second PCR was run for roughly 6 to 11 cycles. MiXCR was run by TCRdb on the 5' RACE reads, yielding one entry per CDR3 protein. The table has over a million distinct CDR3 sequences, around two fifths seen once. What was sequenced was blood. These receptors all stem from a woman aged 18 to 35 in good health.

This chain links TRBV6-5 with TRBJ2-7; 11 bases map to TRBD2. The CDR3 has 18 residues. J lost 7 bases, V lost 0 bases, and 14 bases had no gene match. The germline V gene encodes CDR1 MNHEY and CDR2 SVGAGI. CDR3 region: CASSYSDLAGGGYNEQYF. The CDR3, as DNA: TGTGCCAGCAGTTACTCGGACCTAGCGGGAGGAGGGTACAATGAGCAGTACTTC.

The V call is TRBV7-9, the J call TRBJ2-5; D not certain. The CDR3 has 13 residues. Trimming removed 4 bases at V and 9 bases at J, with 15 bases between. Germline V CDR1 and CDR2: SEHNR, FQNEAQ (reference sequence). Written as DNA, the CDR3 is TGTGCCAGCAGCTCGATAGAGGTCGAGGCCCAGTACTTC. Residues: CASSSIEVEAQYF.

The CDR3 bases are TGTGCCAGCAGTCCTTCGACAGGGCCCACTGAAGCTTTCTTT. Translating it yields CASSPSTGPTEAFF. The chain uses TRBV12-3 or TRBV12-4 and TRBJ1-1; 7 nucleotides agree with TRBD1. Germline trimming cut 5 bases from V and 4 bases from J; bases unmatched to any gene: 7. The CDR3 has 14 residues.

The gene calls are TRBV12-3 or TRBV12-4 and TRBJ2-5; D possibly corresponds to TRBD2 (7 bases). The assigned J gene may be wrong: the sequence end matches TRBJ2-7 better. This CDR3 comprises 14 residues. The CDR3, as DNA: TGTGCCAGCAGTTTGCAAGGGGGGGGCGACGAGCAGTACTTC. Its translation: CASSLQGGGDEQYF.

This chain connects TRBV7-2 to TRBJ1-2; D gene uncertain. The germline V gene has CDR1 SGHTA and CDR2 FQGNSA. V lost 0 bases and J lost 0, with 8 bases in between. The CDR3 extends over 15 amino acids. CDR3 bases: TGTGCCAGCAGCTTAGCCCCGCTAGCTAACTATGGCTACACCTTC. Its protein product is CASSLAPLANYGYTF. The variable domain in full, with the rest retrieved from reference TRBV7-2 and TRBJ1-2, is GAGVSQSPSNKVTEKGKDVELRCDPISGHTALYWYRQSLGQGLEFLIYFQGNSAPDKSGLPSDRFSAERTGGSVSTLTIQRTQQEDSAVYLCASSLAPLANYGYTFGSGTRLTVV.

The V gene is TRBV29-1, the J gene TRBJ2-1; 13 nucleotides match TRBD2. Germline CDR1 is SQVTM and CDR2 is ANQGSEA. V shed 5 bases, J shed 9 bases, and the junction held 10 bases outside the gene matches. This CDR3 comprises 15 residues. CDR3 coding DNA: TGCAGCGTTACTAGCGGGGGGGCCTTGGTTGTTGAGCAGTTCTTC. Protein product: CSVTSGGALVVEQFF.

The gene calls are TRBV6-5 and TRBJ1-1, with a weak D call TRBD1 (6 bases). Looked up from germline, CDR1 is MNHEY and CDR2 is SVGAGI. Trimming took 5 bases from V and 5 from J, leaving 21 bases between them. This CDR3 spans 16 amino acids. The CDR3 region has the DNA TGTGCCAGCAGTCCCGGGGACACCCCAGGAGTAACTGAAGCTTTCTTT. Its protein is CASSPGDTPGVTEAFF.

The sample holds many counts of this clonotype. The chain recombines TRBV5-1 with TRBJ1-2, with unresolved D. The V end was cut by 0 bases, the J end by 4 bases, with 7 bases between. Germline assignment: CDR1 SGHRS and CDR2 YFSETQ. This CDR3 has 13 amino acids. CDR3 DNA sequence: TGCGCCAGCAGCTTGGAGGCGGGCTATGGCTACACCTTC. This codes for CASSLEAGYGYTF.

J is TRBJ1-5 and V is TRBV5-6; 7 nucleotides line up with TRBD1. This CDR3 is built from 15 residues. Germline V gene lookup returns CDR1 SGHDT and CDR2 YYEEEE. Trimming cost V 2 bases and J 3 bases; bases outside gene matches: 5. CDR3 DNA: TGTGCCAGCAGCTTCTTAGGGGGCGACAATCAGCCCCAGCATTTT. Its translation is CASSFLGGDNQPQHF.

This sequence joins TRBV6-1 and TRBJ2-2; 12 bases fit TRBD2. Germline CDR1 is MNHNS and CDR2 is SASEGT. The CDR3 contains 15 residues. Losses at the gene ends were 6 bases for V and 11 bases for J; bases not matched to a gene: 10. CDR3 loop: CASSGDLTSGGELFF. Here the CDR3 DNA reads TGTGCCAGCAGCGGAGATTTGACTAGCGGGGGCGAGCTGTTTTTT.

This clonotype was seen a few times. The rearrangement joins TRBV6-1 to TRBJ2-3; 12 bases are shared with TRBD2. Trimming took 8 bases from V and 0 from J; bases not matched to a gene: 3. Germline V gene data show CDR1 as MNHNS and CDR2 as SASEGT. The CDR3 length is 15 residues. The CDR3 DNA follows: TGTGCCAGCGAAGGGACTAGCGGGAGCACAGATACGCAGTATTTT. Translation gives CASEGTSGSTDTQYF.

This chain links TRBV14 with TRBJ2-3; 7 positions agree with TRBD2. Unmatched junction bases numbered 7, after V lost 2 bases and J lost 2 bases. Germline CDR1 reads SGHDN; CDR2 reads FVKESK. The CDR3 totals 16 residues. The CDR3, as DNA: TGTGCCAGCAGCCAATCCAAGCGGGACTACACAGATACGCAGTATTTT. This translates into CASSQSKRDYTDTQYF.

This sequence joins TRBV28 and TRBJ2-5, with 9 bases that match TRBD1. There are 15 residues in the CDR3. CDR1 is MDHEN, CDR2 SYDVKM, per germline. V shed 5 bases and J 11 bases; nucleotides not matched to a gene: 15. The DNA for the CDR3 is TGTGCCAGCAGTCCTGACAGGGGGGACTACGAAGAGCAGTACTTC. As protein: CASSPDRGDYEEQYF.

There are a few counts of this clonotype. The chain uses TRBV6-1 and TRBJ2-7, with D maybe TRBD2 (6 bases). CDR1 MNHNS and CDR2 SASEGT come from the germline V gene. Trimming took 8 bases from V and 7 from J, leaving 21 bases between them. This CDR3 contains 14 residues. CDR3 region: CASPGKGLIREQYF. DNA for the CDR3: TGTGCCAGCCCCGGGAAGGGACTTATACGAGAGCAGTACTTC.